The clone carrying this T cell receptor beta chain was detected a few times. This sample is part of a study of radiotherapy plus CTLA-4 blockade in lung cancer. The CDR3 loop spans 15 amino acids. V was clipped by 4 bases and J by 0 bases; unmatched bases: 6. CDR1 is SGHRS and CDR2 is YFSETQ in the germline V gene. TCRdb's copy holds only in-frame clones and misses some; the assay was immunoSEQ multiplex PCR. The sample has some 98,000 clones; approximately 85% are singletons. The origin of this receptor is a human donor with non-small cell lung cancer who had a partial response to radiotherapy plus ipilimumab. The sequences come from peripheral blood, collected from a patient treated with radiotherapy plus ipilimumab. J is TRBJ1-1 and V is TRBV5-1; 7 bases align to TRBD1. The CDR3 coding sequence is TGCGCCAGCAGCCTGGGGACAGCGCTGAACACTGAAGCTTTCTTT. It encodes CASSLGTALNTEAFF.